This entry features one TCR beta chain sequence. Other DNA sequences in this specimen translate into the identical CDR3. This specimen belongs to a study of shared clonotypes between healthy human individuals. TCRdb keeps only in-frame clones here, not all; method: immunoSEQ multiplex PCR. The sample has roughly 2 million clones, approximately 95% seen once. The germline V gene has CDR1 KGHSH and CDR2 LQKENI. The CDR3 has 10 amino acids. The V end was cut by 6 bases, the J end by 5 bases, with 4 bases between. The chain is built from TRBV18 and TRBJ2-5; no reliable D call. Sequenced: naive CD4+ T cells sorted from blood. Documented subset: CD45RA+ positively selected. This receptor was obtained from a man aged 18 to 29 in good health. The CDR3 bases are TGTGCCAGCTCCGAGGAGACCCAGTACTTC. Translating gives CASSEETQYF.